Sequencing of this T cell receptor (beta chain) was carried out in a study of response to subunit inactivated influenza vaccine listed by TCRdb under 2018. About the investigation overall: To follow how T cells responded to a trivalent subunit inactivated influenza vaccine, the researchers relied on deep quantitative profiling of the T cell receptor repertoire.

Library preparation used RT-PCR. Sequencer: Illumina HiSeq 2500. TCRdb reanalyzed the raw reads on its own, using fastp at Q25 for trimming and MiXCR for clone calling, and kept in-frame beta chains. A single entry per CDR3 protein holds the most common genes and DNA from its merged rows. Counted in this sample were hundreds of thousands of distinct CDR3 sequences; 12% to 15% of them appeared once. 7.6% of the sample is taken by the ten largest. Overall study outcomes, separate from this receptor: According to the authors, only a limited number of new T cells may be recruited by each seasonal influenza vaccination.

The CDR3, cysteine through phenylalanine, is 18 amino acids long. CDR3 DNA only is kept here, 54 bases in frame from base 1. After removal of 5 bases from V and 0 bases from J, the junction retains 8 bases not matched to a gene. CDR1 and CDR2, looked up from the germline V gene (reference sequence), are MNHEY and SMNVEV. This clonotype was observed at least ten times. What antigen it recognizes has not been identified. Base-call qualities are not available, and no considerably larger clone is one nucleotide away. The rearranged segments are TRBV27 and TRBJ2-1; TRBD2 agrees with 12 junctional bases. Here the sequenced sample was PBMCs from blood, taken around 15 days before vaccination. The clonotype comes from a middle-aged man who received an inactivated influenza vaccine. Donor details come from another sample of the same person, matched by shared clones. The CDR3 has the sequence CASSQGLAGDLSYNEQFF. The DNA sequence reads TGTGCCAGCAGTCAGGGACTAGCGGGTGACCTCTCCTACAATGAGCAGTTCTTC.